This T cell receptor (beta chain) was captured by sequencing in a study of response to subunit inactivated influenza vaccine. The CDR3 runs 14 residues. The V and J ends lost 5 bases and 9 bases, in that order; junction bases with no gene match: 7. TCRdb reanalysed the RT-PCR reads using MiXCR and keeps one entry per CDR3 protein. The table has under 850,000 distinct CDR3 sequences, approximately 17% seen once. The genes are TRBV12-3 or TRBV12-4 and TRBJ1-6, with 7 bases aligning to TRBD1. The sequencing here drew on PBMCs from blood, taken 5 days after vaccination. This TCR came from a man in his fifties who received an inactivated influenza vaccine. CDR3 sequence: CASSQGTVGSPLHF. The CDR3 DNA sequence: TGTGCCAGCAGTCAAGGGACAGTTGGTTCACCCCTCCACTTT.